The source of this T cell receptor beta chain is a study of blood T cell repertoires in COVID-19 (TCRdb year 2020). Notes on the research overall: Samples covering the acute and convalescent phases of COVID-19 were provided by collaborators in the United States, Italy and Spain. The samples were drawn from two sources: the first 160 participants of the ongoing ImmuneRACE study, and 1,200 or so subjects contributed by 6 global collaborators. Subjects who had been exposed to COVID-19, were actively infected with it, or had recovered from it provided the deeply sampled blood TCRbeta repertoires that made up the dataset. A freely available public database, intended as a resource for researchers studying the immune response to SARS-CoV-2, is where the repertoires were released. The material from the prospective study consisted of cDNA or gDNA derived from T cells, B-cell-depleted T cells, or PBMCs. Where available, HLA class I and class II types were obtained from metadata supplied by the sample provider rather than from assay-based typing. Nearly every sample came with metadata listing a de-identified subject ID, COVID-19 status, age in years and sex.

CDR1 is given as MGHDK and CDR2 as SYGVNS, both from the germline V gene. The CDR3 sequence holds 14 residues, the cysteine and phenylalanine included. Only the CDR3 DNA stays, 42 bases, in frame from base 1. V sheds 4 bases and J sheds 4 bases, leaving 13 bases between their ends. TCRbeta CDR3 regions were amplified from genomic DNA by means of the immunoSEQ Assay, a bias-controlled multiplex PCR. On the authors' methods: Within the assay, amplification of reference gene primers was used to estimate how many nucleated cells each sample contained. To quantify the absolute abundance of each unique TCRbeta CDR3 rearrangement, sequence reads were collapsed and filtered. For each sample, productive Simpson clonality was calculated as the square root of Simpson's diversity index across productive rearrangements. Here the immuneACCESS table is served through TCRdb, limited to in-frame sequences with V and J called. Missing clones are a known gap in these copies; in checked studies unresolved V genes cover under half, and the rest lacks a known reason. D and trimming come from the DNA, and the V and J calls and clone size come from that table. This sample holds some 350,000 clones; 70% to 90% were observed only once. 2.5% to 3.5% of the sample is held by the ten biggest clonotypes.

Paper-wide results and their limitations: The amount of clinical and demographic metadata varied by source and participant and was provided uncurated.

Each collaborating institution followed its own protocols to collect whole blood in K2EDTA tubes. For TCRbeta analysis, collaborator samples were shipped as frozen whole blood, as isolated PBMCs, or as DNA extracted from either sample type. Regarding this clone: This clone's antigen is unknown. No clone much larger than this one lies a single base away; base qualities are absent.

Recombination joined TRBV25-1 with TRBJ1-2, with the D segment identity uncertain. The sample taken for sequencing was peripheral blood. This sequence was found in a human donor in a cohort sampled during active COVID-19. The sequence in DNA is TGTGCCAGCAGTGCTTTTGGGGAGAGCTATGGCTACACCTTC. Its coded protein is CASSAFGESYGYTF.